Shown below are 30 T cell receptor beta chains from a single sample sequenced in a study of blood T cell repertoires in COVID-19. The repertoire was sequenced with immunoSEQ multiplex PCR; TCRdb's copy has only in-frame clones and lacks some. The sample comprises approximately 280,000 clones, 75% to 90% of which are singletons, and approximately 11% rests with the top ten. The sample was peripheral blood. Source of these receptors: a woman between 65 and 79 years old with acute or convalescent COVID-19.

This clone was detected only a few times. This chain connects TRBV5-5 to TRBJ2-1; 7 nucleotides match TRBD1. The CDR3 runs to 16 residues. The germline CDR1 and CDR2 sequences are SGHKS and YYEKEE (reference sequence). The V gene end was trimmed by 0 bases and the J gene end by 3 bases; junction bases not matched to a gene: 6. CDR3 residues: CASSLDEGTVYNEQFF. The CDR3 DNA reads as TGTGCCAGCAGCTTGGATGAAGGGACAGTCTACAATGAGCAGTTCTTC.

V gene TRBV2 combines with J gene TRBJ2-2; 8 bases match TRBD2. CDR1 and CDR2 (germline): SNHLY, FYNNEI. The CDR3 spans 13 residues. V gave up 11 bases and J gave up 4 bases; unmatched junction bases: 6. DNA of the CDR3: TGTGCCGGCTCGACTAGCGCCACCGGGGAGCTGTTTTTT. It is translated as CAGSTSATGELFF.

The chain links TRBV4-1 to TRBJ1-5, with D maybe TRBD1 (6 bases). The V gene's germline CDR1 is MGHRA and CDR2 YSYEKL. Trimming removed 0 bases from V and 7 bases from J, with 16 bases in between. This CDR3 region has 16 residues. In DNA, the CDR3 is TGCGCCAGCAGCCAAGAACAGGGCAGGGTAGGACAGCCCCAGCATTTT. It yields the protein CASSQEQGRVGQPQHF.

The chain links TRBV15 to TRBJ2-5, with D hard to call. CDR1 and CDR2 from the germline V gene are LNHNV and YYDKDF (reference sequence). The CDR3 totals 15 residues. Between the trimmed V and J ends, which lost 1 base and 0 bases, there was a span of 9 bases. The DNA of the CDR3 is TGTGCCACCAGCAGAGGAGGTAATAACCAAGAGACCCAGTACTTC. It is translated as CATSRGGNNQETQYF. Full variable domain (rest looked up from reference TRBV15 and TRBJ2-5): DAMVIQNPRYQVTQFGKPVTLSCSQTLNHNVMYWYQQKSSQAPKLLFHYYDKDFNNEADTPDNFQSRRPNTSFCFLDIRSPGLGDTAMYLCATSRGGNNQETQYFGPGTRLLVL.

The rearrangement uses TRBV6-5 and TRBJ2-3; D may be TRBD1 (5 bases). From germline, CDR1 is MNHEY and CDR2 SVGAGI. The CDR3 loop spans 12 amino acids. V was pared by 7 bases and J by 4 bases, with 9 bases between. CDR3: CASNWGPDTQYF. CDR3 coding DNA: TGTGCCAGCAACTGGGGCCCAGATACGCAGTATTTT.

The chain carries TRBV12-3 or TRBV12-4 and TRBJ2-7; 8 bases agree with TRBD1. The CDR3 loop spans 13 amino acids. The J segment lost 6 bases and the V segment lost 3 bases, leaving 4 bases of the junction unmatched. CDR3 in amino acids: CASSFAGGSEQYF. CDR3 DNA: TGTGCCAGCAGTTTCGCAGGGGGCAGCGAGCAGTACTTC.

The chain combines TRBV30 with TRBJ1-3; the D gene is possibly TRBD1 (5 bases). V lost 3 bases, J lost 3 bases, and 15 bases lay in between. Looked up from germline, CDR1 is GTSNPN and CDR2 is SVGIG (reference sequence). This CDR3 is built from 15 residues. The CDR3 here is CAWSAGRGHGNTIYF. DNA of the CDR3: TGTGCCTGGAGCGCGGGGAGGGGTCATGGAAACACCATATATTTT.

This CDR3 is CASSLGGGAEQPQHF. The CDR3 DNA sequence: TGTGCCAGCAGCTTAGGAGGGGGCGCGGAACAGCCCCAGCATTTT. V is TRBV7-9 and J is TRBJ1-5; 7 bases are shared with TRBD1. Germline V CDR1 and CDR2: SEHNR, FQNEAQ (reference sequence). This CDR3 has 15 amino acids. The V gene end was trimmed by 1 base and the J gene end by 7 bases; junction bases not matched to a gene: 7.

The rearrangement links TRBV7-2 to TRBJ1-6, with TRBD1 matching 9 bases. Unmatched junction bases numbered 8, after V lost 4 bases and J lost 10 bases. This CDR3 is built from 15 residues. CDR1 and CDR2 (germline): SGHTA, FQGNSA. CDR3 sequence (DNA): TGTGCCAGCAGCTCCCTAGACAGGGGGATATCACCCCTCCACTTT. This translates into CASSSLDRGISPLHF.

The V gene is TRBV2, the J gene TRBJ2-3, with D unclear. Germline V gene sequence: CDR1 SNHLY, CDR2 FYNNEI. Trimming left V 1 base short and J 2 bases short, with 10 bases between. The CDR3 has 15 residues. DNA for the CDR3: TGTGCCAGCAGTGAAGGCAGGCTGCCCACAGATACGCAGTATTTT. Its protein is CASSEGRLPTDTQYF.

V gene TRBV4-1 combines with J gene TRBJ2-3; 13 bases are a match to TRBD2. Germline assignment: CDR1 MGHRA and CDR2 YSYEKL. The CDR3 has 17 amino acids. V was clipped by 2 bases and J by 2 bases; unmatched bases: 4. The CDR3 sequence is CASSQRTSGGYTDTQYF. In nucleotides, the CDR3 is TGCGCCAGCAGCCAACGGACTAGCGGGGGTTACACAGATACGCAGTATTTT.

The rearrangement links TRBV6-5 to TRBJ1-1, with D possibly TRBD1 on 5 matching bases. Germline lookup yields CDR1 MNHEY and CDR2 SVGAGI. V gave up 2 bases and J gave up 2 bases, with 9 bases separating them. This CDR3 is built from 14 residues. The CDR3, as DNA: TGTGCCAGCAGTTACGACGGGACTAACACTGAAGCTTTCTTT. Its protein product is CASSYDGTNTEAFF.

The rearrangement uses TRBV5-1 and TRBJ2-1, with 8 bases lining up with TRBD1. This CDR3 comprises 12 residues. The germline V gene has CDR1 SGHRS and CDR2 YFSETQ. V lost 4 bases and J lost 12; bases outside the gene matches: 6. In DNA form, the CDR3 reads TGCGCCAGCAGCCGTGGACAGGGTGCGCAGTTCTTC. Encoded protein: CASSRGQGAQFF.

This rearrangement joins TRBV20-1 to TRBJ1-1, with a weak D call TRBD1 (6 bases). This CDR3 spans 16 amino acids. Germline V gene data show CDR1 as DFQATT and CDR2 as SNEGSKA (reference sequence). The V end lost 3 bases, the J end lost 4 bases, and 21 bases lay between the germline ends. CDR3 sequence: CSASDRGAAFGTEAFF. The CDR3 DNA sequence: TGCAGTGCTAGTGACCGGGGGGCAGCGTTTGGCACTGAAGCTTTCTTT.

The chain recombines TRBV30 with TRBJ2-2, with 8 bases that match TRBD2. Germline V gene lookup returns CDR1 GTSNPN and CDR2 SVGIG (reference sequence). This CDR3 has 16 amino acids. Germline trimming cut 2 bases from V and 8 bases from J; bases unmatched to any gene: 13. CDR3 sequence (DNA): TGTGCCTGGAGTAGGCGCAGCGGGGGACCGTTTGGGGAGCTGTTTTTT. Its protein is CAWSRRSGGPFGELFF.

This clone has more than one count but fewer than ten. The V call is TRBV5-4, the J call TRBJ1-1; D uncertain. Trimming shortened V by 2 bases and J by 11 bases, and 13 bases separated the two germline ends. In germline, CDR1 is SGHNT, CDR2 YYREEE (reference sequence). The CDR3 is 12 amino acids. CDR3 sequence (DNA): TGTGCCAGCAGCTTTCGCACTTCGAGGGCTTTCTTT. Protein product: CASSFRTSRAFF.

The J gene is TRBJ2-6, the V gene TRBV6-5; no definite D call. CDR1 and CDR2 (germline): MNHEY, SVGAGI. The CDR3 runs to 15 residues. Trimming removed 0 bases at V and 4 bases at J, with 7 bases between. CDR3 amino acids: CASSYSPGGANVLTF. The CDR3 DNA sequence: TGTGCCAGCAGTTACTCACCAGGAGGGGCCAACGTCCTGACTTTC.

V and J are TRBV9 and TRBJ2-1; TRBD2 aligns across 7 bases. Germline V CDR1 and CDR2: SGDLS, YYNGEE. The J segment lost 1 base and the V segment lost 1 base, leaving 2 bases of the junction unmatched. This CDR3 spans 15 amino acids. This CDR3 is CASSVYGGSYNEQFF. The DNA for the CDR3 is TGTGCCAGCAGCGTATACGGGGGGTCCTACAATGAGCAGTTCTTC.

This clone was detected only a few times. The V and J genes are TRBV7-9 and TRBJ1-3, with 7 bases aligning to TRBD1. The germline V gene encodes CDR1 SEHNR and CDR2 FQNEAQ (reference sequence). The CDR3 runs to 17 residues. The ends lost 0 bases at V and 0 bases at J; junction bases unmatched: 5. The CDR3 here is CASSLAVSGGSGNTIYF. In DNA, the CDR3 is TGTGCCAGCAGCTTAGCGGTGTCAGGGGGCTCTGGAAACACCATATATTTT. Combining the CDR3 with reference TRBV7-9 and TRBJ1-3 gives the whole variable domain DTGVSQNPRHKITKRGQNVTFRCDPISEHNRLYWYRQTLGQGPEFLTYFQNEAQLEKSRLLSDRFSAERPKGSFSTLEIQRTEQGDSAMYLCASSLAVSGGSGNTIYFGEGSWLTVV.

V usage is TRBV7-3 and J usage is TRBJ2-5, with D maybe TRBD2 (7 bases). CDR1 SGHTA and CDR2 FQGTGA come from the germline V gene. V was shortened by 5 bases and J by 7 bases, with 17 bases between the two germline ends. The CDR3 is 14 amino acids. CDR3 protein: CASSPGGQVWTQYF. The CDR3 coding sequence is TGTGCCAGCAGCCCCGGGGGGCAGGTCTGGACCCAGTACTTC.

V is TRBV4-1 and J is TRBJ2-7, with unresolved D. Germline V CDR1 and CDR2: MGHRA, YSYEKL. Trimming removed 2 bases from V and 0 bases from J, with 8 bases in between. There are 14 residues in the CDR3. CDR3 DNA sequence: TGCGCCAGCAGCCAACCGTCAGGCTCCTACGAGCAGTACTTC. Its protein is CASSQPSGSYEQYF.

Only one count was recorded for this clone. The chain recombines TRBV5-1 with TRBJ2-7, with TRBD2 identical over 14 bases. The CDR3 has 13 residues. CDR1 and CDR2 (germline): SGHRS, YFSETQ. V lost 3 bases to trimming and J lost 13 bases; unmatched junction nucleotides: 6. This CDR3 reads CASSSDGTSGRYF. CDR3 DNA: TGCGCCAGCAGCTCCGACGGGACTAGCGGGAGATACTTC.

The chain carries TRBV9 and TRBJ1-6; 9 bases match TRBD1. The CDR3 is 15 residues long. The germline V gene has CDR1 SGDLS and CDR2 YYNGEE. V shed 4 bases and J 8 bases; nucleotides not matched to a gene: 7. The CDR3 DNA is TGTGCCAGCAGCCAAGGGACAGGGATTGATTCACCCCTCCACTTT. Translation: CASSQGTGIDSPLHF.

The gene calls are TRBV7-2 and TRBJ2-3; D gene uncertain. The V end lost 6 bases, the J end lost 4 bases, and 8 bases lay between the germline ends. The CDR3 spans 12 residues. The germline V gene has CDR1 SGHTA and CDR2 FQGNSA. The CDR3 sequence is CASRRQADTQYF. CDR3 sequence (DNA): TGTGCCAGCAGACGACAAGCAGATACGCAGTATTTT.

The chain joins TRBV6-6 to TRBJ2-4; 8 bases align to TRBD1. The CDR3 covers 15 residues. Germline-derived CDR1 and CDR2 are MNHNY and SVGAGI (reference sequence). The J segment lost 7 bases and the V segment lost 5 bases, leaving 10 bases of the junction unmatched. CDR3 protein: CASSPQGAGGNIQYF. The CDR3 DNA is TGTGCCAGCAGTCCTCAGGGGGCAGGAGGGAACATTCAGTACTTC.

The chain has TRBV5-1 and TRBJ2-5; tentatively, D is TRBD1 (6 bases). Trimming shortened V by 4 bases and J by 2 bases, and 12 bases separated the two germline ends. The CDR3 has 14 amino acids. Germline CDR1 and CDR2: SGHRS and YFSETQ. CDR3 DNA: TGCGCCAGCAGCCGGCCAGGGACACAAGAGACCCAGTACTTC. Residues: CASSRPGTQETQYF. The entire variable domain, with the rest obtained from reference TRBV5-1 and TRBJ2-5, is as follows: KAGVTQTPRYLIKTRGQQVTLSCSPISGHRSVSWYQQTPGQGLQFLFEYFSETQRNKGNFPGRFSGRQFSNSRSEMNVSTLELGDSALYLCASSRPGTQETQYFGPGTRLLVL.

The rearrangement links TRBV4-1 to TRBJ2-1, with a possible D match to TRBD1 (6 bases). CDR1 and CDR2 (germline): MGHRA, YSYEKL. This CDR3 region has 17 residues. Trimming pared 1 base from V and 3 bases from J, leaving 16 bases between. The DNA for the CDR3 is TGCGCCAGCAGCCAAGGCACAATAAGGACAGTCTACAATGAGCAGTTCTTC. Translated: CASSQGTIRTVYNEQFF.

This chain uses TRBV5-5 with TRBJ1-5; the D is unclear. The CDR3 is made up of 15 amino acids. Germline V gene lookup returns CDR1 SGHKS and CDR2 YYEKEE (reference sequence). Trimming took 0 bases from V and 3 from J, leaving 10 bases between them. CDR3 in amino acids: CASSLGRRSNQPQHF. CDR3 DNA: TGTGCCAGCAGCTTGGGCAGAAGATCCAATCAGCCCCAGCATTTT. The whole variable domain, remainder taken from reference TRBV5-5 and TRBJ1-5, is DAGVTQSPTHLIKTRGQQVTLRCSPISGHKSVSWYQQVLGQGPQFIFQYYEKEERGRGNFPDRFSARQFPNYSSELNVNALLLGDSALYLCASSLGRRSNQPQHFGDGTRLSIL.

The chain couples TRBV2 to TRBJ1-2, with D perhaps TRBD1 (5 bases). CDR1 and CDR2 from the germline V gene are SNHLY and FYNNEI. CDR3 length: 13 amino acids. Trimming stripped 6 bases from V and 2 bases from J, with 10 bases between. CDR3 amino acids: CASSADSNYGYTF. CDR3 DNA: TGTGCCAGCAGCGCCGACAGCAACTATGGCTACACCTTC.

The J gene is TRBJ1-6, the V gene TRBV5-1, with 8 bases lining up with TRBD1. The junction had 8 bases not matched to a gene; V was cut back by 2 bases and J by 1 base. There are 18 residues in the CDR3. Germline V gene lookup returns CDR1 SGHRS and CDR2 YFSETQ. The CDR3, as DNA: TGCGCCAGCAGCTTAGGGTCAGGGACAGGATCCTATAATTCACCCCTCCACTTT. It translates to CASSLGSGTGSYNSPLHF.